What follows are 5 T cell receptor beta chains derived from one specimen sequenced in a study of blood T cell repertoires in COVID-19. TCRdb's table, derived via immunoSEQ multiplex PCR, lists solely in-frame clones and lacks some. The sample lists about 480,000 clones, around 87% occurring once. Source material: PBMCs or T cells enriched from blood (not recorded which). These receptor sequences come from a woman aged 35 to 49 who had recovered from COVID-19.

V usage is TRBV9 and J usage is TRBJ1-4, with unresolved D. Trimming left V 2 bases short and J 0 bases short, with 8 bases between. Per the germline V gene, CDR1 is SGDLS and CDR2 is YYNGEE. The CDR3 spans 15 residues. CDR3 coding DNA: TGTGCCAGCAGCGTTCTAAGTGCAACTAATGAAAAACTGTTTTTT. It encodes CASSVLSATNEKLFF. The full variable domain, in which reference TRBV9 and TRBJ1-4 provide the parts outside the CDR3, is DSGVTQTPKHLITATGQRVTLRCSPRSGDLSVYWYQQSLDQGLQFLIQYYNGEERAKGNILERFSAQQFPDLHSELNLSSLELGDSALYFCASSVLSATNEKLFFGSGTQLSVL.

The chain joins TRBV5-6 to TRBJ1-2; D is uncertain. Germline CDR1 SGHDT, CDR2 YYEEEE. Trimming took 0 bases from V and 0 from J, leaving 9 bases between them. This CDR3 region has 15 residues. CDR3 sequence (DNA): TGTGCCAGCAGCTTGGGGAGCAGCTCTAACTATGGCTACACCTTC. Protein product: CASSLGSSSNYGYTF.

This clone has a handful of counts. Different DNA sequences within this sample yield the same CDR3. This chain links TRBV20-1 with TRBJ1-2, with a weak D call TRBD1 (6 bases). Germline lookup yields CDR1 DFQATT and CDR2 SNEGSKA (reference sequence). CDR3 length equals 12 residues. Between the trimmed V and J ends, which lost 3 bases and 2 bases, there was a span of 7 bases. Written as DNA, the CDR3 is TGCAGTGCTAGTACAGGGAACTATGGCTACACCTTC. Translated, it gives CSASTGNYGYTF.

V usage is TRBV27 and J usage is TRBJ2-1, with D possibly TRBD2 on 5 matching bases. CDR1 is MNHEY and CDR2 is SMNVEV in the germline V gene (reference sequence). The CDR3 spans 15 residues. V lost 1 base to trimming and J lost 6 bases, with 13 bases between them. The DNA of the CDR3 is TGTGCCAGCAGTTTATGGGCAGGTCGGGGCAATGAGCAGTTCTTC. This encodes CASSLWAGRGNEQFF.

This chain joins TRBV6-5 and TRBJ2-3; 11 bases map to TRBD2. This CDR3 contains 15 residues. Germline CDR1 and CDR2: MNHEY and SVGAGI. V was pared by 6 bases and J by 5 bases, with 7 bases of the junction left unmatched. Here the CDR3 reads CASRPNGLAGDTQYF. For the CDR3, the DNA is TGTGCCAGCAGACCCAACGGACTAGCGGGAGATACGCAGTATTTT.